The 5 T cell receptor beta chains in this list originate from one sample, sequenced in a study of control samples from healthy donors and cancer patients. Some clones are missing from TCRdb's copy, which holds only in-frame ones; the method was immunoSEQ multiplex PCR. The table shows roughly 28,000 clones, with roughly 85% occurring only once. The sample taken for sequencing was PBMCs. These receptor sequences come from a man in his sixties with head and neck cancer.

V gene TRBV21-1 combines with J gene TRBJ2-7; the D call of TRBD2 is as the table states it, not checked on the DNA. TRBV21-1 is recorded as a pseudogene. The CDR3 contains 14 residues. The CDR3 region has the DNA TGTGCCAGCCCCCGGGGGACGCACTCCTACGAGCAGTACTTC. Protein product: CASPRGTHSYEQYF.

The genes are TRBV28 and TRBJ1-2; a weak D match, TRBD1 (5 bases). The germline V gene encodes CDR1 MDHEN and CDR2 SYDVKM. The length of the CDR3 is 14 residues. V lost 6 bases to trimming and J lost 7 bases, with 18 bases between them. CDR3 nucleotide sequence: TGTGCCAGCAGCCTCCCGGGGGGGGATGGTGGCTACACCTTC. This encodes CASSLPGGDGGYTF.

J is TRBJ2-2 and V is TRBV27; 14 bases agree with TRBD2. CDR1 and CDR2 from the germline V gene are MNHEY and SMNVEV (reference sequence). The CDR3 is 19 residues long. V was pared by 6 bases and J by 5 bases, with 14 bases of the junction left unmatched. CDR3 loop: CASSLAVKGLAGVTGELFF. The CDR3 region has the DNA TGTGCCAGCAGCTTAGCCGTGAAGGGACTAGCGGGAGTGACCGGGGAGCTGTTTTTT.

In its sample, this clone was seen a few times. The rearrangement uses TRBV30 and TRBJ2-1, with 8 bases aligning to TRBD2. The CDR3 has 15 amino acids. Looked up from germline, CDR1 is GTSNPN and CDR2 is SVGIG (reference sequence). Trimming at V came to 2 bases and at J to 7 bases, leaving 10 bases not matched to a gene. The CDR3 nucleotides read TGTGCCTGGAGTTATCGAGCGGGAGTAGGTAATGAGCAGTTCTTC. Amino acids: CAWSYRAGVGNEQFF.

Here the CDR3 DNA reads TGCGCCAGCAGTGGACTAGCGGGAGGGACGACTAGCACAGATACGCAGTATTTT. Amino acid sequence: CASSGLAGGTTSTDTQYF. This chain joins TRBV10-1 and TRBJ2-3; 14 positions agree with TRBD2. Trimming took 4 bases from V and 0 from J; bases not matched to a gene: 6. Germline values: CDR1 WNHNN, CDR2 SYGVQD (reference sequence). The CDR3 totals 18 residues.